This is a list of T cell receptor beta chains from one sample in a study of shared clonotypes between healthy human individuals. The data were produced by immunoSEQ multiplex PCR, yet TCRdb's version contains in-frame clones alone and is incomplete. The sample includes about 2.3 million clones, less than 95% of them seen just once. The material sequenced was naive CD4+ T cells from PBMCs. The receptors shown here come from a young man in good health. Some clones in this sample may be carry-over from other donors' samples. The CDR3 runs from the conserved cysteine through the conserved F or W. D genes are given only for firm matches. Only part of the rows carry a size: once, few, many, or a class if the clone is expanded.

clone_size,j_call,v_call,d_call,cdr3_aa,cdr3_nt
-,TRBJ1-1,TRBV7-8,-,CASSLDRGTEAFF,TGTGCCAGCAGCTTAGACCGGGGCACTGAAGCTTTCTTT
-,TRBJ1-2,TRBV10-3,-,CAISVRGRSYGYTF,TGTGCCATCAGTGTACGGGGGCGTAGCTATGGCTACACCTTC
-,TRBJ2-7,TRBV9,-,CASSTGPVTPYEQYF,TGTGCCAGCAGCACCGGGCCCGTAACCCCCTACGAGCAGTACTTC
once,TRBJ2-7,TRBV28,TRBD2,CASSALAGGSYEQYF,TGTGCCAGCAGTGCGCTAGCGGGAGGATCCTACGAGCAGTACTTC
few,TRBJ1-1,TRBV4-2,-,CASSQEVGNRLNTEAFF,TGTGCCAGCAGCCAAGAGGTAGGGAACCGCCTGAACACTGAAGCTTTCTTT
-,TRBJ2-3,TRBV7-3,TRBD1,CASSRQGGTDTQYF,TGTGCCAGCAGCAGACAGGGAGGCACAGATACGCAGTATTTT
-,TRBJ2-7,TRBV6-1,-,CASSEVRGRGGNEQYF,TGTGCCAGCAGTGAAGTAAGGGGGAGGGGAGGCAACGAGCAGTACTTC
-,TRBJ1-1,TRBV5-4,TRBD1,CASRLGDRGLSAEAFF,TGTGCCAGCAGGCTGGGGGACAGGGGGCTTTCGGCTGAAGCTTTCTTT
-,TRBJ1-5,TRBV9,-,CASSPGRGFNQPQHF,TGTGCCAGCAGCCCCGGGAGGGGGTTCAATCAGCCCCAGCATTTT
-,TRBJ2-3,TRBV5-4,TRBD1,CATSRGQVTDTQYF,TGTGCCACCTCTCGGGGACAGGTAACAGATACGCAGTATTTT
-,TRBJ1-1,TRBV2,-,CASAYLTGNTEAFF,TGTGCCAGCGCATACCTAACAGGTAACACTGAAGCTTTCTTT
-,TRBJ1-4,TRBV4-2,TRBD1,CASSQVPMDRGGTNEKLFF,TGTGCCAGCAGCCAAGTCCCCATGGACAGGGGTGGAACTAATGAAAAACTGTTTTTT
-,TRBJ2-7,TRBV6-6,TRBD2,CASRGLAQSPYEQYF,TGTGCCAGCAGGGGACTAGCGCAAAGCCCCTACGAGCAGTACTTC
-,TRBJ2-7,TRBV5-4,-,CASSPRDGYEQYF,TGTGCCAGCAGCCCCCGGGACGGCTACGAGCAGTACTTC
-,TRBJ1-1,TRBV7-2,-,CASSRLRGDTEAFF,TGTGCCAGCAGCCGCCTCAGGGGTGACACTGAAGCTTTCTTT
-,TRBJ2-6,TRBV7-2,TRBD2,CASSLLAGISGANVLTF,TGTGCCAGCAGCTTACTAGCGGGGATCTCTGGGGCCAACGTCCTGACTTTC
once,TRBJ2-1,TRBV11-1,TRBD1,CASSSRDRGRGEQFF,TGTGCCAGCAGCTCCAGGGACAGGGGTCGGGGTGAGCAGTTCTTC
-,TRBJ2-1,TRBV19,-,CASSPVQPDEQFF,TGTGCCAGTAGCCCTGTTCAACCCGATGAGCAGTTCTTC
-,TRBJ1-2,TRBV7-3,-,CASSSGPDYGYTF,TGTGCCAGCAGCTCAGGGCCGGACTATGGCTACACCTTC
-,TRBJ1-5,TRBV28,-,CASSFVGRGNQPQHF,TGTGCCAGCAGTTTCGTCGGGAGGGGCAATCAGCCCCAGCATTTT
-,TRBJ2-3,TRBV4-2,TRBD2,CASSQEVLGGGDTQYF,TGTGCCAGCAGCCAAGAGGTTTTGGGGGGGGGAGATACGCAGTATTTT
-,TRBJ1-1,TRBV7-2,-,CASSLVGGLGDTEAFF,TGTGCCAGCAGCTTAGTTGGGGGCCTAGGGGACACTGAAGCTTTCTTT
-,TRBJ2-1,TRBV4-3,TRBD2,CASSQGGGSSYNEQFF,TGCGCCAGCAGCCAAGGGGGAGGGAGCTCCTACAATGAGCAGTTCTTC